This entry lists 7 T cell receptor beta chains sequenced from one sample in a study of beta chain features in type 1 diabetes. Study outcomes and limitations: TCRB CDR3s from Type 1 diabetes patients were moderately but significantly shorter in all four CD4+ subsets.

As every portion of the isolated RNA was reverse transcribed, the sequencing read expressed TCRB transcripts. Data came from immunoSEQ multiplex PCR; TCRdb stores just in-frame clones and leaves some out. This table has around 240,000 clones, 15% to 20% appearing once. The antigens of these receptors remain unknown. Source material: naive CD4+ T cells from blood. The receptor source for this set is a man under 40 with type 1 diabetes.

This rearrangement joins TRBV11-3 to TRBJ2-3; weak D call: TRBD1 (5 bases). V was trimmed by 3 bases and J by 2 bases, leaving 9 bases between them. This CDR3 is built from 14 residues. CDR1 SGHNT and CDR2 YENEEA come from the germline V gene. Here the CDR3 reads CASSLQGHTDTQYF. The CDR3 DNA follows: TGTGCCAGCAGCTTGCAGGGCCACACAGATACGCAGTATTTT.

This clone came up a few times. The gene calls are TRBV10-3 and TRBJ2-3; possible D gene TRBD2, 5 bases. This CDR3 is built from 15 residues. Germline V gives CDR1 ENHRY, CDR2 SYGVKD. The V gene lost 0 bases and the J gene lost 4 bases, with 11 bases spanning the gap. The CDR3 loop reads CAISESKGVADTQYF. DNA for the CDR3: TGTGCCATCAGTGAGTCTAAGGGAGTAGCAGATACGCAGTATTTT.

This clone has a handful of counts. In nucleotides, the CDR3 is TGCAGCGTTGCGTTCCTACAGGGGTCTGGGGCCAACGTCCTGACTTTC. It encodes CSVAFLQGSGANVLTF. The chain couples TRBV29-1 to TRBJ2-6, with 7 bases fitting TRBD1. V lost 4 bases, J lost 1 base, and 7 bases stayed unmatched. This CDR3 has 16 residues. Germline CDR1 SQVTM, CDR2 ANQGSEA. Full variable domain (rest looked up from reference TRBV29-1 and TRBJ2-6): SAVISQKPSRDICQRGTSLTIQCQVDSQVTMMFWYRQQPGQSLTLIATANQGSEATYESGFVIDKFPISRPNLTFSTLTVSNMSPEDSSIYLCSVAFLQGSGANVLTFGAGSRLTVL.

This CDR3 is CAISEPSQGTIARGYTF. The CDR3 DNA is TGTGCCATCAGTGAGCCCTCGCAAGGGACAATCGCTCGTGGCTACACCTTC. V gene TRBV10-3 combines with J gene TRBJ1-2; possibly TRBD1 for D (6 bases). The CDR3 spans 17 residues. V lost 2 bases, J lost 7 bases, and 23 bases lay in between. CDR1 and CDR2 (germline): ENHRY, SYGVKD.

The chain recombines TRBV29-1 with TRBJ1-2, with D unresolved. Germline assignment: CDR1 SQVTM and CDR2 ANQGSEA. The CDR3 loop spans 12 amino acids. The V gene lost 6 bases and the J gene lost 8 bases, with 16 bases spanning the gap. The CDR3 is CSVSRDVEGYTF. The CDR3 region has the DNA TGCAGCGTCTCCCGGGATGTCGAGGGCTACACCTTC.

This clone was seen more than once but under ten times. V and J are TRBV5-1 and TRBJ2-3; D remains unclear. This CDR3 has 13 amino acids. Germline V gene lookup returns CDR1 SGHRS and CDR2 YFSETQ. The germline V and J ends were trimmed by 0 bases and 1 base, with 3 bases remaining between them. CDR3 region: CASSLEGTDTQYF. The CDR3 bases are TGCGCCAGCAGCTTGGAGGGCACAGATACGCAGTATTTT.

V usage is TRBV6-5 and J usage is TRBJ2-5; a weak D match, TRBD2 (5 bases). The germline V gene encodes CDR1 MNHEY and CDR2 SVGAGI. This CDR3 has 14 amino acids. Trimming pared 6 bases from V and 0 bases from J, leaving 11 bases between. CDR3: CASSLAGHQETQYF. In DNA, the CDR3 is TGTGCCAGCAGCCTTGCGGGCCACCAAGAGACCCAGTACTTC.